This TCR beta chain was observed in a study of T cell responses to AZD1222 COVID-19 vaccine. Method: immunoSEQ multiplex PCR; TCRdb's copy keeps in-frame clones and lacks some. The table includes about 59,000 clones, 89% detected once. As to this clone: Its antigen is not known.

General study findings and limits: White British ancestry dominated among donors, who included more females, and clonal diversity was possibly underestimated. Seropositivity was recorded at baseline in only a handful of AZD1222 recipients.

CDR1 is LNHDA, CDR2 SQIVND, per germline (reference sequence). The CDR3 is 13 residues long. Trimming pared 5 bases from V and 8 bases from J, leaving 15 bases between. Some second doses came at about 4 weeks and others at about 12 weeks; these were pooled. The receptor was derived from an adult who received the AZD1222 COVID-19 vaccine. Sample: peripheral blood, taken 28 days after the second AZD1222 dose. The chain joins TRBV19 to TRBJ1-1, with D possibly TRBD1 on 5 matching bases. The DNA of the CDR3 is TGTGCCAGTAGTCAGATTCTACGGGGCGAAGCTTTCTTT. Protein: CASSQILRGEAFF.